This T cell receptor beta chain was identified during a study of shared clonotypes between healthy human individuals (dated by TCRdb to about 2020). Regarding the study in general: A few men and two women, aged 18 to 49 years, made up the cohort. Per donor, three plates each were used for CD4 naive and CD4 memory, two for CD8 naive, and one for CD8 memory. The study deeply sequenced blood TCR repertoires of about 5 healthy adults to estimate repertoire size and the extent of clonotype sharing between individuals. Libraries were prepared and TCR repertoires were sequenced by different laboratories using diverse techniques, in order to increase sequencing depth and limit assay-specific biases. Each donor's leukapheresis produced roughly between about 0.8 and 8.9 billion PBMCs.

A remark on this clone: Its cognate antigen has yet to be identified. Base-call qualities are not available, and no considerably larger clone is one nucleotide away.

From a lookup of the germline V gene, CDR1 and CDR2 are SGHRS and YFSETQ. V drops 3 bases and J drops 5 bases, leaving 15 bases in between. The CDR3 starts with the cysteine, ends with the phenylalanine, and has 14 residues. The CDR3 DNA has 42 bases and is translated from base 1. Healthy HIV-negative adults with no recently reported acute infections or vaccinations were included as donors. Every donor was a Caucasian adult residing in Nashville, Tennessee, USA. CD4+ T cells were enriched by magnetic negative selection; naive cells were then positively selected on CD45RA, and the negative fraction formed the memory subset. Blood was obtained by leukapheresis, after which PBMCs were separated by Ficoll-Histopaque density gradient centrifugation and cryopreserved in liquid nitrogen vapor phase. Purity and quantity of every magnetically sorted T cell population were checked by analytical flow cytometry. Genomic DNA was isolated from every sorted fraction and measured by UV absorbance on a Nanodrop 2000c.

Using the deep immunoSEQ assay, multiplex PCR amplified TCR CDR3 regions from genomic DNA. Genomic DNA extracted from each cell subset was distributed evenly over all wells of several immunoSEQ 96-well plates, and each plate served as one replicate. Each replicate PCR for sorted subsets received around 0.2 ug genomic DNA, equal to some 32,000 T cell genomes. Purified libraries were measured with a Qubit 3.0 fluorometer, size-checked on a Bioanalyzer 2100, and measured again with the KAPA Library Quantification kit. A separate single-read 150-cycle Illumina NextSeq 550 flow cell was used to sequence each immunoSEQ 96-well plate. The authors processed their data as follows. Because only junctional sequences without quality scores were contained in the immunoSEQ output, filtering matching that applied to full-length reads could not be performed. Sequences were annotated with PyIR, a Python wrapper for IgBLAST v1.9, and V/J genes and CDR3 were assigned using IMGT germline references. Reads were filtered out if the reads had weak V/J assignments (E-value above 1e-6), no CDR3, stop codons, out-of-frame junctions, or ambiguous translated residues. A V3J clonotype was defined by an identical inferred V gene, J gene, and CDR3 amino acid sequence. The percentage overlap between two repertoires was calculated by dividing the number of shared unique clonotypes by the size of the smaller repertoire. Richness of each repertoire was evaluated using RTK rarefaction, the Chao1 estimator, and Recon v2.1 estimates of unobserved clonotypes. OLGA was used to compute generation probabilities for all TCRbeta clonotypes that the gDNA method yielded from a handful of donors. Entries here come from immuneACCESS through TCRdb and include only in-frame sequences with V and J called. Some clones fail to appear in such tables; in the studies checked, an unresolved V gene covers under half of the shortfall, and the cause of the remainder is unknown. V and J calls and clone size are copied from that table; D and trimming were computed from the DNA. The sample table holds 2 million to 3 million clones, of which under 95% were seen once. The ten largest clones represent about 0.34% of the sample.

Overall study outcomes, separate from this receptor: Pairwise subsampling indicated that sequencing depth was expected to affect the degree of clonotype sharing among donors. Sharing across a handful of donors was observed for about 5% of naive CD4, around 3.5% of naive CD8, 2% to 2.5% of memory CD4, and less than 0.45% of memory CD8 clonotypes. The genetic and exposure-history diversity represented was limited by the small number of donors. Higher generation probabilities were observed for clonotypes shared by all four sorted-subset donors than for non-shared clonotypes. Incomplete sequencing was indicated by rarefaction of sorted-subset datasets, despite the large sequencing depth. Sampling was limited to blood, and TCR repertoires in tissue likely differ from TCR repertoires in blood. Naive subsets generally had larger estimated clonotype richness than memory subsets did.

The sequencing sample was made of naive CD4+ T cells from PBMCs. The cell subset or site label, as the study defines it: CD45RA+ positively selected. The chain is encoded by TRBV5-1 joined to TRBJ2-7; the D segment may tentatively be TRBD1 or TRBD2, each giving 5 matched bases. This TCR was recovered from a man between 18 and 35 years old in good health. Some clones in this sample may be carry-over from other donors' samples. The CDR3 region: CASSSPGRHNEQYF. At the DNA level, the sequence is TGCGCCAGCAGCTCCCCGGGACGGCACAACGAGCAGTACTTC. The reference TRBV5-1 and TRBJ2-7 proteins fill in what lies around the CDR3, so the full variable domain reads KAGVTQTPRYLIKTRGQQVTLSCSPISGHRSVSWYQQTPGQGLQFLFEYFSETQRNKGNFPGRFSGRQFSNSRSEMNVSTLELGDSALYLCASSSPGRHNEQYFGPGTRLTVT.